Below, 10 T cell receptor beta chains from the same sample are listed, as sequenced in a study of spatial heterogeneity in lung cancer. Study-wide points: Expanded intratumoral alpha and beta TCR counts tracked tumor mutation counts.

These receptors are not linked to any known antigen. Time point here: sample taken at primary tumor resection. Via MiXCR, TCRdb re-called the 5' RACE reads, giving one row per CDR3 protein. The sample has approximately 6,800 distinct CDR3 sequences; around 12% are singletons. Sequenced material: lung tumor tissue, taken at surgery. These receptors all stem from a male donor with early-stage non-small cell lung cancer.

This clonotype came up many times. The library was designed around alpha chains, so this beta chain is a stray read whose abundance carries little weight. The rearrangement uses TRBV10-1 and TRBJ1-1; tentatively, D is TRBD1 (5 bases). In germline, CDR1 is WNHNN, CDR2 SYGVQD (reference sequence). CDR3 size: 17 residues. V lost 2 bases and J lost 1, with 17 bases in between. CDR3 in DNA: TGCGCCAGCAGTGAGAGCGTACCAGGGCTTTCGAACACTGAAGCTTTCTTT. Translated, it gives CASSESVPGLSNTEAFF.

This clonotype is labeled medium-sized. This beta chain turned up in a library designed for alpha chains; as an off-target read, its abundance says little. This chain uses TRBV6-5 with TRBJ1-2; a possible D gene is TRBD1 (6 bases). Trimming removed 5 bases from V and 5 bases from J, with 12 bases in between. Germline V gene lookup returns CDR1 MNHEY and CDR2 SVGAGI. The CDR3 runs to 13 residues. CDR3 in DNA: TGTGCCAGCAGTACCCGGACAGCTTATGGCTACACCTTC. Amino acid sequence: CASSTRTAYGYTF.

This clonotype is termed medium-sized. This beta chain represents an off-target read in a library built for alpha chains; its size is of limited meaning. The chain recombines TRBV7-8 with TRBJ1-6, with 7 bases that match TRBD1. The V and J ends lost 1 base and 7 bases, in that order; junction bases with no gene match: 4. The CDR3 is 15 residues long. Germline values: CDR1 SGHVS, CDR2 FQNEAQ. This CDR3 is CASSLGQGRNSPLHF. In DNA form, the CDR3 reads TGTGCCAGCAGCTTAGGACAGGGAAGAAATTCACCCCTCCACTTT. Using reference TRBV7-8 and TRBJ1-6 for the parts outside the CDR3, the full variable domain is GAGVSQSPRYKVAKRGQDVALRCDPISGHVSLFWYQQALGQGPEFLTYFQNEAQLDKSGLPSDRFFAERPEGSVSTLKIQRTQQEDSAVYLCASSLGQGRNSPLHFGNGTRLTVT.

This clonotype is medium-sized by share. Since the library was made to target alpha chains, this beta chain is a stray read and its abundance is not meaningful. The chain recombines TRBV4-1 with TRBJ2-1, with TRBD2 matching 14 bases. CDR3 length: 15 residues. V lost 3 bases and J lost 8; bases outside the gene matches: 3. The V gene's germline CDR1 is MGHRA and CDR2 YSYEKL. This chain's CDR3 is CASSQTSGGVYEQFF. CDR3 DNA sequence: TGCGCCAGCAGCCAGACTAGCGGGGGGGTCTATGAGCAGTTCTTC.

This clonotype was detected ten times or more. A library made for alpha chains picked up this beta chain off target, so its size means little. J is TRBJ2-5 and V is TRBV7-8; 7 nucleotides match TRBD2. CDR3 length: 15 amino acids. With V trimmed by 2 bases and J by 2 bases, 5 bases remained unmatched. Germline V lookup: CDR1 SGHVS, CDR2 FQNEAQ. The CDR3 reads CASSLSGLVQETQYF. CDR3 bases: TGTGCCAGCAGCTTAAGCGGACTAGTACAAGAGACCCAGTACTTC. Full variable domain (rest looked up from reference TRBV7-8 and TRBJ2-5): GAGVSQSPRYKVAKRGQDVALRCDPISGHVSLFWYQQALGQGPEFLTYFQNEAQLDKSGLPSDRFFAERPEGSVSTLKIQRTQQEDSAVYLCASSLSGLVQETQYFGPGTRLLVL.

This clonotype was counted ten times or more. This beta chain lies outside the target of a library built for alpha chains; its clone size means little. The gene calls are TRBV28 and TRBJ2-5; D gene ambiguous. The CDR3 runs to 13 residues. Deletions cut 3 bases from V and 1 base from J, with 6 bases between. CDR1 and CDR2 from the germline V gene are MDHEN and SYDVKM. The CDR3 loop is CASSFASQETQYF. CDR3 nucleotide sequence: TGTGCCAGCAGTTTCGCCAGCCAAGAGACCCAGTACTTC.

This clonotype was seen at least ten times. This beta chain is an off-target read within a library intended for alpha chains, so its frequency means little. The V call is TRBV15, the J call TRBJ2-5; D might be TRBD2 (6 bases). CDR1 is LNHNV, CDR2 YYDKDF, per germline (reference sequence). The ends were cut back, 1 base at V and 0 bases at J, with 12 bases in the middle. The CDR3 length is 16 residues. CDR3 in DNA: TGTGCCACCAGCAGAGGACTAGGTTTAGACCAAGAGACCCAGTACTTC. Its translation: CATSRGLGLDQETQYF. Together with reference TRBV15 and TRBJ2-5, the CDR3 gives the full variable domain: DAMVIQNPRYQVTQFGKPVTLSCSQTLNHNVMYWYQQKSSQAPKLLFHYYDKDFNNEADTPDNFQSRRPNTSFCFLDIRSPGLGDTAMYLCATSRGLGLDQETQYFGPGTRLLVL.

This clonotype was recorded many times. As an off-target read in a library built for alpha chains, this beta chain has a frequency of little significance. The chain carries TRBV20-1 and TRBJ1-6, with D hard to call. Germline CDR1 reads DFQATT; CDR2 reads SNEGSKA (reference sequence). The CDR3 runs to 12 residues. With 3 bases removed from V and 10 bases from J, the gap between germline ends came to 10 bases. CDR3 coding DNA: TGCAGTGCTAGGGACTTGGTATCACCCCTCCACTTT. It translates to CSARDLVSPLHF.

There are many counts of this clonotype. This beta chain is a stray sequence in a library constructed for alpha chains; its clone size is not meaningful. In DNA, the CDR3 is TGTGCCAGCACGTCTCAAGAGACCCAGTACTTC. Its protein product is CASTSQETQYF. The rearrangement uses TRBV7-9 and TRBJ2-5, with D uncertain. V dropped 7 bases and J dropped 2 bases, with 5 bases sitting between them. This CDR3 comprises 11 residues. Germline V gene data show CDR1 as SEHNR and CDR2 as FQNEAQ (reference sequence).

This clonotype was picked up many times. Little can be read into the size of this beta chain, an off-target read in a library designed for alpha chains. The rearrangement joins TRBV6-6 to TRBJ2-3, with a possible D match to TRBD2 (6 bases). CDR3 length: 15 residues. V lost 0 bases to trimming and J lost 6 bases, with 13 bases between them. CDR1 is MNHNY, CDR2 SVGAGI, per germline (reference sequence). CDR3 coding DNA: TGTGCCAGCAGTTACTCTGGCGGGATATTGGATACGCAGTATTTT. It specifies CASSYSGGILDTQYF.